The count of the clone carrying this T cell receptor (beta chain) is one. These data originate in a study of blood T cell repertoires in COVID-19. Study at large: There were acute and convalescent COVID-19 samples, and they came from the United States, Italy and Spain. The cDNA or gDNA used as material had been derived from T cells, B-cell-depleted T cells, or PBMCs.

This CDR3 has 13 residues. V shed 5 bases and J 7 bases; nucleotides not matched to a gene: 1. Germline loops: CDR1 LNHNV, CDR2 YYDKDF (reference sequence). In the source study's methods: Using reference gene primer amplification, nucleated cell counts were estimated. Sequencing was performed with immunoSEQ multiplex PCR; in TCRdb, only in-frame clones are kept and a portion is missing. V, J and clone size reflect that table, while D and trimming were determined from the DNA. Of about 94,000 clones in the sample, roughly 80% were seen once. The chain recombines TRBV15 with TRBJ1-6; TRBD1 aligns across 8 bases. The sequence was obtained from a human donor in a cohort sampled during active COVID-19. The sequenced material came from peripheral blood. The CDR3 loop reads CATSRQGNSPLHF. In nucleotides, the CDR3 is TGTGCCACCAGCCGACAGGGGAATTCACCCCTCCACTTT. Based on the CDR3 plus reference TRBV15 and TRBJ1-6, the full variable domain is DAMVIQNPRYQVTQFGKPVTLSCSQTLNHNVMYWYQQKSSQAPKLLFHYYDKDFNNEADTPDNFQSRRPNTSFCFLDIRSPGLGDTAMYLCATSRQGNSPLHFGNGTRLTVT.